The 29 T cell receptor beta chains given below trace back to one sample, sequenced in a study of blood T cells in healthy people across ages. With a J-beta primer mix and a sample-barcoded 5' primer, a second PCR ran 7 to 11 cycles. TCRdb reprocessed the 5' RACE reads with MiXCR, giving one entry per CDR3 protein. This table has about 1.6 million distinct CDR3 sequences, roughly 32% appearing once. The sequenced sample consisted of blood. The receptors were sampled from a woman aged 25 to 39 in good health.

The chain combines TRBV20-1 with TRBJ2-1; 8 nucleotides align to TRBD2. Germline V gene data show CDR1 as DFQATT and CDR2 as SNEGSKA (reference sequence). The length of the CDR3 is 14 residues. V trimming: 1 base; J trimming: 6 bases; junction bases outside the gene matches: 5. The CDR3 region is CSARVAGWINEQFF. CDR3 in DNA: TGCAGTGCTAGAGTAGCGGGATGGATCAATGAGCAGTTCTTC.

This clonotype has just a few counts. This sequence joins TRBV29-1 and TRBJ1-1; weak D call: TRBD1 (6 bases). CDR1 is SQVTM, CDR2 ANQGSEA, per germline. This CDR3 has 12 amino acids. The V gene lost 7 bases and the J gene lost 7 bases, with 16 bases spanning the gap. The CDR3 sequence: CSALGQLNEAFF. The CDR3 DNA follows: TGCAGCGCTCTCGGACAGCTCAATGAAGCTTTCTTT.

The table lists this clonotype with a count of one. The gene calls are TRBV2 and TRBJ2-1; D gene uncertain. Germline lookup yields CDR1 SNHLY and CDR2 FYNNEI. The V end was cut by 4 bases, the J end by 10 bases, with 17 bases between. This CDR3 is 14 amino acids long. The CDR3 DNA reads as TGTGCCAGCAGTGCTGGGGTCCGGACCTACGAGCAGTTCTTC. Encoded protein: CASSAGVRTYEQFF. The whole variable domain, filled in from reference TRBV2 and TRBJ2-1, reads EPEVTQTPSHQVTQMGQEVILRCVPISNHLYFYWYRQILGQKVEFLVSFYNNEISEKSEIFDDQFSVERPDGSNFTLKIRSTKLEDSAMYFCASSAGVRTYEQFFGPGTRLTVL.

The CDR3: CSASTGTQNIQYF. In DNA form, the CDR3 reads TGCAGTGCCTCAACCGGCACTCAAAACATTCAGTACTTC. This chain uses TRBV20-1 with TRBJ2-4; no clear D. The CDR3 length is 13 residues. CDR1 is DFQATT and CDR2 is SNEGSKA in the germline V gene (reference sequence). V was shortened by 6 bases and J by 5 bases, with 14 bases between the two germline ends.

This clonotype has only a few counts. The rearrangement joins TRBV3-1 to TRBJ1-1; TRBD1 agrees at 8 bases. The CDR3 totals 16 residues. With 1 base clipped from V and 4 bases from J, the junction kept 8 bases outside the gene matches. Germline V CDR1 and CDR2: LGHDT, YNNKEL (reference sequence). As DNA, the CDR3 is TGTGCCAGCAGCCAAGGCCCCATAGACAGGGGCACTGAAGCTTTCTTT. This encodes CASSQGPIDRGTEAFF.

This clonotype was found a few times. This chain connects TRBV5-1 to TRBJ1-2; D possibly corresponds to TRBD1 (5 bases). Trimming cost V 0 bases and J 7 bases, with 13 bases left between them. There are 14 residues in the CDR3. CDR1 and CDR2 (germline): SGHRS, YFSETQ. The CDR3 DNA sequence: TGCGCCAGCAGCTTGGCCTCCGAGGGACGTGGCTACACCTTC. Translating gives CASSLASEGRGYTF. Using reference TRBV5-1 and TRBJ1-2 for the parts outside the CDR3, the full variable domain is KAGVTQTPRYLIKTRGQQVTLSCSPISGHRSVSWYQQTPGQGLQFLFEYFSETQRNKGNFPGRFSGRQFSNSRSEMNVSTLELGDSALYLCASSLASEGRGYTFGSGTRLTVV.

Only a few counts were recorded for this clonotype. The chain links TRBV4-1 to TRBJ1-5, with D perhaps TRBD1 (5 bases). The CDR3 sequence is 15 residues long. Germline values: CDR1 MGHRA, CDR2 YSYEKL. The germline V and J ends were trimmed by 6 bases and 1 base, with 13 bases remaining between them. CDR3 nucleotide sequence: TGCGCCAGCAGATCGACAGTTACCAGCAATCAGCCCCAGCATTTT. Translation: CASRSTVTSNQPQHF.

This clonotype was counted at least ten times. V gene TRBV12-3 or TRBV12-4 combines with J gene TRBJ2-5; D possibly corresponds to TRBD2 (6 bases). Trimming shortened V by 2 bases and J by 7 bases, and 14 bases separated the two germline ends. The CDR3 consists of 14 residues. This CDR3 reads CASSLRGDGGTQYF. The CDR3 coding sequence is TGTGCCAGCAGTTTACGCGGGGATGGCGGGACCCAGTACTTC.

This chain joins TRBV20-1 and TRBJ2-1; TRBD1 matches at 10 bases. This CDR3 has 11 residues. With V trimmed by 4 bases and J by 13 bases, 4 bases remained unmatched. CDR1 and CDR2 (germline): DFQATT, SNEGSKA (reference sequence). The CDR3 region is CSATGQGFQFF. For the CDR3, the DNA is TGCAGTGCTACGGGACAGGGGTTCCAGTTCTTC.

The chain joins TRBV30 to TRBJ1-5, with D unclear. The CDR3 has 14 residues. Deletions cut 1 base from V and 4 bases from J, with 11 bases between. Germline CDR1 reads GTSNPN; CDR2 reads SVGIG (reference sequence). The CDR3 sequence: CAWSGRHGNQPQHF. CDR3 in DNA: TGTGCCTGGAGTGGCCGTCACGGGAATCAGCCCCAGCATTTT.

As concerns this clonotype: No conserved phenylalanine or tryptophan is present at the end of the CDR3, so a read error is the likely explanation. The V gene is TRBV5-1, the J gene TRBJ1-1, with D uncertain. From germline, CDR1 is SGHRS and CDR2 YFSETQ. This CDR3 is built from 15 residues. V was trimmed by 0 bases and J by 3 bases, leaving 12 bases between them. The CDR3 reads CASSLGHMGDTEAFC. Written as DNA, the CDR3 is TGCGCCAGCAGCTTGGGTCACATGGGCGACACTGAAGCTTTCTGT.

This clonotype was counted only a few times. Written as DNA, the CDR3 is TGCAGTGCTTCCGGGACTAGCGGATTCTCCTACAATGAGCAGTTCTTC. Translated: CSASGTSGFSYNEQFF. The genes are TRBV20-1 and TRBJ2-1; 11 nucleotides align to TRBD2. The CDR3 has 16 residues. Unmatched junction bases numbered 6, after V lost 5 bases and J lost 0 bases. CDR1 and CDR2 from the germline V gene are DFQATT and SNEGSKA (reference sequence).

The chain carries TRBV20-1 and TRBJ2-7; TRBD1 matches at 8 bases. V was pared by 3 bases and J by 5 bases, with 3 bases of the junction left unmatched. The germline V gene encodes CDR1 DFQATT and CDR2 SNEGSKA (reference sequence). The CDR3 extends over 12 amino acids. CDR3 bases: TGCAGTGCTAGCAGGGGGCACGACGAGCAGTACTTC. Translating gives CSASRGHDEQYF.

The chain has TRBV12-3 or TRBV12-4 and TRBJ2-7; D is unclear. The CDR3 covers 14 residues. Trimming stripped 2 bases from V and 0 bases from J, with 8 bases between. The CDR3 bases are TGTGCCAGCAGTTTAACTCAGAGCTCCTACGAGCAGTACTTC. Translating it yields CASSLTQSSYEQYF.

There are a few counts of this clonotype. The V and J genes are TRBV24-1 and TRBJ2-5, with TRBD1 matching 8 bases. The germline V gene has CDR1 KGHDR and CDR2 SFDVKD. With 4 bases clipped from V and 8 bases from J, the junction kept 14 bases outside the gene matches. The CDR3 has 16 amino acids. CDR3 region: CATSDPRQGPGDTQYF. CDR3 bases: TGTGCCACCAGTGACCCCAGACAGGGGCCGGGGGATACCCAGTACTTC.

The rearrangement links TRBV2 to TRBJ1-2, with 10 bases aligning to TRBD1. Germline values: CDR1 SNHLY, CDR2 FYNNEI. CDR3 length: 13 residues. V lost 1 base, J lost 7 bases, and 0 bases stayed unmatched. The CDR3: CASSEGQGAGYTF. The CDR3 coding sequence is TGTGCCAGCAGTGAAGGACAGGGGGCTGGCTACACCTTC.

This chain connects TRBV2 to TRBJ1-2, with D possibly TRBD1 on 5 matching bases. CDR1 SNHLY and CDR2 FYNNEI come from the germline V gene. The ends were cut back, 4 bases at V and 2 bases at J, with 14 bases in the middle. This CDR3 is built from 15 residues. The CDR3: CASSGTQGSNYGYTF. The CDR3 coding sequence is TGTGCCAGCAGTGGAACTCAGGGCTCAAACTATGGCTACACCTTC. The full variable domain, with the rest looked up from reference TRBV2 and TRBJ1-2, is EPEVTQTPSHQVTQMGQEVILRCVPISNHLYFYWYRQILGQKVEFLVSFYNNEISEKSEIFDDQFSVERPDGSNFTLKIRSTKLEDSAMYFCASSGTQGSNYGYTFGSGTRLTVV.

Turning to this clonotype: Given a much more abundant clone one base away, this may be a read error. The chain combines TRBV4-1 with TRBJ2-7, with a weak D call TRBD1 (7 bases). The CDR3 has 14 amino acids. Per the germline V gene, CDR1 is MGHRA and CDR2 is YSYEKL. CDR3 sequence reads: CASSTGGGRYERYF. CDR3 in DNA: TGCGCCAGCAGCACTGGAGGGGGCAGGTACGAGCGGTACTTC.

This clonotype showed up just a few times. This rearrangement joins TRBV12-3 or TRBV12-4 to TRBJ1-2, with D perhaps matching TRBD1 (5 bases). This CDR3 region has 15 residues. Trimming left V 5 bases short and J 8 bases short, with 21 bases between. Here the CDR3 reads CASSRDGVGISGYTF. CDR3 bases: TGTGCCAGCAGTAGGGACGGAGTAGGGATTTCAGGCTACACCTTC.

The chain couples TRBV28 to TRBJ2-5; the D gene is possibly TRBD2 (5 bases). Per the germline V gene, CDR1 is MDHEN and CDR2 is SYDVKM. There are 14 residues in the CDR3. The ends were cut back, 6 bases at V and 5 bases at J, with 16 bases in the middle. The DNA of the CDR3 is TGTGCCAGCAGCTCGGCGGGCCCTGTGGAGACCCAGTACTTC. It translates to CASSSAGPVETQYF. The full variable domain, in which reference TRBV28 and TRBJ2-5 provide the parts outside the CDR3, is DVKVTQSSRYLVKRTGEKVFLECVQDMDHENMFWYRQDPGLGLRLIYFSYDVKMKEKGDIPEGYSVSREKKERFSLILESASTNQTSMYLCASSSAGPVETQYFGPGTRLLVL.

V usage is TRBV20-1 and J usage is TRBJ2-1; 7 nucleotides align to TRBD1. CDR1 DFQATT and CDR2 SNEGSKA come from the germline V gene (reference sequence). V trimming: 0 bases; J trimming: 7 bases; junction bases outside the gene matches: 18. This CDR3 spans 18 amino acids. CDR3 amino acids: CSARDWGRDREPANEQFF. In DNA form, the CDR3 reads TGCAGTGCTAGAGATTGGGGGAGAGACAGGGAACCTGCTAATGAGCAGTTCTTC.

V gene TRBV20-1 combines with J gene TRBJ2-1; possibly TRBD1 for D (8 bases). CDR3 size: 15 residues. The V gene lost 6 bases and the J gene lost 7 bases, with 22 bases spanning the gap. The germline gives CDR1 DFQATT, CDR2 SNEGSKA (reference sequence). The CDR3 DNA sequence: TGCAGTGCCCCTCGGGGACAGGTGCGGGGGAATGAGCAGTTCTTC. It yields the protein CSAPRGQVRGNEQFF.

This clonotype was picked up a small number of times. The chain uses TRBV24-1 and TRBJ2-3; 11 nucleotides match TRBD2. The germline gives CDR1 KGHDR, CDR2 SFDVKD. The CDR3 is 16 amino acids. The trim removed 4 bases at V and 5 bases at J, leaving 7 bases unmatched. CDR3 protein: CATSDSGLAGLDTQYF. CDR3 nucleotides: TGTGCCACCAGTGACAGCGGACTAGCGGGCCTAGATACGCAGTATTTT.

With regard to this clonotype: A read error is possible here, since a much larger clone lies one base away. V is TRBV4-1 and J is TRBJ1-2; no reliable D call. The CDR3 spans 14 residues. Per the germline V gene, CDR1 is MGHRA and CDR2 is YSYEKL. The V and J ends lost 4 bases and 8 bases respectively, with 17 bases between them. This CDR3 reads CASSPPGRVWGYTF. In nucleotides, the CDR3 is TGCGCCAGCAGCCCGCCAGGACGGGTCTGGGGCTACACCTTC.

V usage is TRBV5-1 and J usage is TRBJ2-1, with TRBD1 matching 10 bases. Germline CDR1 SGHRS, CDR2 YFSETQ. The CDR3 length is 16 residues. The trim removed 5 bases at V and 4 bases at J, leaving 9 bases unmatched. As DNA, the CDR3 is TGCGCCAGCAGTACCGACAGGGGGCTAACGTACAATGAGCAGTTCTTC. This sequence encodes CASSTDRGLTYNEQFF.

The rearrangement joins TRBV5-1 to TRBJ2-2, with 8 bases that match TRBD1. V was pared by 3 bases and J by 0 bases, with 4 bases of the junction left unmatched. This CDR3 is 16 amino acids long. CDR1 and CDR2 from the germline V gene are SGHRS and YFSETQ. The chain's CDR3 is CASSSRTGTNTGELFF. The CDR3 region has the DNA TGCGCCAGCAGCTCCCGGACAGGGACGAACACCGGGGAGCTGTTTTTT.

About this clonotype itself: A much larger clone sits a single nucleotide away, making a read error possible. CDR3: CASSVQRMYDEQFF. CDR3 sequence (DNA): TGTGCCAGCTCGGTCCAGCGGATGTACGATGAGCAGTTCTTC. The chain carries TRBV5-6 and TRBJ2-1, with D possibly matching TRBD2 (5 bases). With 7 bases removed from V and 8 bases from J, the gap between germline ends came to 19 bases. Germline CDR1 is SGHDT and CDR2 is YYEEEE. This CDR3 has 14 amino acids.

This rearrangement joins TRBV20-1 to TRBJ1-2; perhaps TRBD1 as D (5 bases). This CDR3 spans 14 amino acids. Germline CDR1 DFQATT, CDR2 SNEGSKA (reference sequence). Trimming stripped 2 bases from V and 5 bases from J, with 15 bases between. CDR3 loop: CSARHQGDRYGYTF. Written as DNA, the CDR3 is TGCAGTGCTAGACACCAGGGAGATCGGTATGGCTACACCTTC.

The CDR3 nucleotides are TGTGCCAGCAGTTTGCCTAGCGGGATGAAAAATGCGCAGTATTTT. Protein: CASSLPSGMKNAQYF. The chain has TRBV12-3 or TRBV12-4 and TRBJ2-3; 9 bases agree with TRBD2. The CDR3 is 15 amino acids. V lost 3 bases and J lost 10; bases outside the gene matches: 11.